The next 10 T cell receptor beta chains were all read from a single sample in a study of patients and donors after allogeneic stem cell transplantation. TCRdb redid the calling of the RT-PCR reads with MiXCR, one entry per CDR3 protein. The sample carries roughly 940,000 distinct CDR3 sequences, roughly 18% recorded once. The source material was blood, either unsorted or a sorted T cell fraction (not recorded which). Receptors were obtained from a human donor who was either an allogeneic HSCT recipient or a stem cell or donor lymphocyte infusion donor (not recorded which). It is not recorded whose cells these are; they may come from a transplant donor.

This clonotype came up a few times. The chain recombines TRBV6-1 with TRBJ2-7, with 11 bases identical to TRBD2. The CDR3 length is 15 residues. Germline CDR1 reads MNHNS; CDR2 reads SASEGT. V lost 7 bases and J lost 3; bases outside the gene matches: 8. CDR3 in DNA: TGTGCCAGCACAGGCGGGACTAGCGGAGACTACGAGCAGTACTTC. Protein: CASTGGTSGDYEQYF.

In this sample, this clonotype turned up many times. The genes are TRBV12-3 or TRBV12-4 and TRBJ2-5; 7 nucleotides align to TRBD1. Trimming took 6 bases from V and 1 from J; bases not matched to a gene: 11. The CDR3 is 16 amino acids. This chain's CDR3 is CASSVQGRKFQETQYF. In DNA form, the CDR3 reads TGTGCCAGCAGCGTACAGGGGCGGAAATTCCAAGAGACCCAGTACTTC.

The CDR3, as DNA: TGCAGCGCAAGCGGGGGGAGATTAGTAGAGACCCAGTACTTC. It is translated as CSASGGRLVETQYF. V usage is TRBV29-1 and J usage is TRBJ2-5; TRBD2 agrees at 9 bases. This CDR3 spans 14 amino acids. Trimming removed 7 bases from V and 4 bases from J; junction bases left unmatched: 10. Germline CDR1 reads SQVTM; CDR2 reads ANQGSEA.

This clonotype was seen a few times. V is TRBV3-1 and J is TRBJ1-6; tentatively, D is TRBD1 (5 bases). CDR3 size: 15 residues. Germline V lookup: CDR1 LGHDT, CDR2 YNNKEL (reference sequence). V shed 1 base and J shed 13 bases, with 17 bases lying between them. The CDR3 coding sequence is TGTGCCAGCAGCCAAGGGGGACTGGCCGGCGTTCCCCTCCACTTT. This gives the protein CASSQGGLAGVPLHF.

The gene calls are TRBV11-2 and TRBJ2-2; TRBD2 agrees at 7 bases. V shed 5 bases and J 1 base; nucleotides not matched to a gene: 4. The CDR3 loop spans 15 amino acids. The germline V gene has CDR1 SGHAT and CDR2 FQNNGV. This chain's CDR3 is CASSPGLQNTGELFF. For the CDR3, the DNA is TGTGCCAGCAGCCCGGGACTACAGAACACCGGGGAGCTGTTTTTT.

The sample holds a few counts of this clonotype. This chain uses TRBV20-1 with TRBJ1-5, with 9 bases fitting TRBD1. Per germline, CDR1 DFQATT and CDR2 SNEGSKA (reference sequence). The CDR3 has 16 amino acids. V was pared by 3 bases and J by 4 bases, with 10 bases of the junction left unmatched. The CDR3 bases are TGCAGTGCTAGTCCCGACAGGGGGATTCGGAATCAGCCCCAGCATTTT. Amino acids: CSASPDRGIRNQPQHF.

This clonotype was counted ten times or more. The chain recombines TRBV10-3 with TRBJ1-4; D gene unclear. The CDR3 consists of 11 residues. Trimming stripped 8 bases from V and 8 bases from J, with 9 bases between. Germline V gene data show CDR1 as ENHRY and CDR2 as SYGVKD. The CDR3 here is CAIGRGEKLFF. The CDR3 DNA reads as TGTGCCATCGGGCGCGGGGAAAAACTGTTTTTT.

In its sample, this clonotype was seen a few times. The genes are TRBV29-1 and TRBJ1-2; D is uncertain. Trimming took off 4 bases at V and 2 bases at J, with 5 bases between the two ends. The CDR3 length is 11 residues. CDR1 and CDR2 from the germline V gene are SQVTM and ANQGSEA. The CDR3 coding sequence is TGCAGCGTTGCCGGGAACTATGGCTACACCTTC. Protein sequence: CSVAGNYGYTF.

The rearrangement uses TRBV6-2 or TRBV6-3 and TRBJ2-3, with TRBD1 as a possible D gene (6 bases). The V and J ends lost 2 bases and 3 bases respectively, with 18 bases between them. Germline V gene data show CDR1 as MNHEY and CDR2 as SVGEGT. This CDR3 has 17 amino acids. The CDR3 DNA reads as TGTGCCAGCAGTTACGGTGTCATGCAGGGGACGACAGATACGCAGTATTTT. Residues: CASSYGVMQGTTDTQYF.

The V and J genes are TRBV19 and TRBJ2-1; the D is unclear. The germline V and J ends were trimmed by 7 bases and 6 bases, with 7 bases remaining between them. Germline CDR1 LNHDA, CDR2 SQIVND (reference sequence). The CDR3 length is 11 residues. Here the CDR3 DNA reads TGTGCCAGTAAGTTCGGCAATGAGCAGTTCTTC. The encoded protein is CASKFGNEQFF.